The rows below give T cell receptor beta chains drawn from one sample of a study of OX40 agonist ivuxolimab in advanced cancers. TCRdb's table, derived via immunoSEQ multiplex PCR, lists solely in-frame clones and lacks some. The sample carries about 96,000 clones, roughly 91% recorded once. The specimen was CD4+ or CD8+ T cells sorted from blood, collected in a trial of the OX40 agonist ivuxolimab. The receptors were sampled from an adult with an advanced solid tumor such as melanoma, head and neck, liver or kidney cancer. CDR3s include the opening cysteine and the closing phenylalanine or tryptophan. The D gene is left open where the match is weak. Clone size, where shown, is once, few, many, or a class for clones that have expanded.

>NA|TRBJ1-1|TRBV7-2|NA
TGTGCCAGCAGCTTCGAAACGGGGGTTCATGGTGAAGCTTTCTTT
CASSFETGVHGEAFF
>NA|TRBJ2-1|TRBV10-3|TRBD2
TGTGCCATCAGTGTAGAACTAGCGGGAGGTTGGGATGAGCAGTTCTTC
CAISVELAGGWDEQFF
>NA|TRBJ2-5|TRBV9|TRBD1
TGTGCCAGCAGCGTACGGGACAGGAGGTGGGAGACCCAGTACTTC
CASSVRDRRWETQYF
>NA|TRBJ2-5|TRBV4-1|TRBD2
TGCGCCAGCAGCCATGAAGGACTAGCGGGAGTAAAGGAGACCCAGTACTTC
CASSHEGLAGVKETQYF
>NA|TRBJ2-5|TRBV29-1|TRBD2
TGCAGCGTAGCCTGGATCGGGACTAGCGGGAGGTGGACCCAGTACTTC
CSVAWIGTSGRWTQYF
>once|TRBJ1-2|TRBV10-3|NA
TGTGCCATCAGTGAGTCGATTTGGGATAACTATGGCTACACCTTC
CAISESIWDNYGYTF
>NA|TRBJ1-2|TRBV28|NA
TGTGCCAGCAGCCTAGGGGGGGCTTCCTATGGCTACACCTTC
CASSLGGASYGYTF
>NA|TRBJ2-5|TRBV5-6|TRBD1
TGTGCCAGCAGCTTGGGGGGACAGGGGCAGACCCAGTACTTC
CASSLGGQGQTQYF
>NA|TRBJ1-3|TRBV19|TRBD1
TGTGCCAGTAGTATCCCTGACAGGGCCAACACCATATATTTT
CASSIPDRANTIYF
>NA|TRBJ1-2|TRBV19|NA
TGTGCCAGTAGTTTCTCGAACTATGGCTACACCTTC
CASSFSNYGYTF
>NA|TRBJ2-7|TRBV2|NA
TGTGCCAGCAGTGAGGCGACAGGCTTTCACGAGCAGTACTTC
CASSEATGFHEQYF
>few|TRBJ1-1|TRBV19|NA
TGTGCCAGTAGTATGGACGGTATGAACACTGAAGCTTTCTTT
CASSMDGMNTEAFF
>NA|TRBJ2-7|TRBV7-2|TRBD1
TGTGCCAGCAGCTTATATGCGGCCGGGACAGGTGAAGAGCAGTACTTC
CASSLYAAGTGEEQYF
>NA|TRBJ1-2|TRBV7-9|NA
TGTGCCGGAGGTGGCGGCGGGCCCGGCTATGGCTACACCTTC
CAGGGGGPGYGYTF
>NA|TRBJ2-1|TRBV5-1|TRBD1
TGCGCCAGCAGCTTGGAGGGGGCCCTTTACAATGAGCAGTTCTTC
CASSLEGALYNEQFF
>NA|TRBJ2-2|TRBV6-5|TRBD2
TGTGCCAGCAGCATAAGCGGGAGTAGGGAGCTGTTTTTT
CASSISGSRELFF
>NA|TRBJ2-2|TRBV6-1|NA
TGTGCCAGCAGGGGTAGCGAGAACACCGGGGAGCTGTTTTTT
CASRGSENTGELFF
>once|TRBJ2-5|TRBV7-2|NA
TGTGCCAGCAGCTTAAGTCTAGCCGGGGGGCTCACAGAGACCCAGTACTTC
CASSLSLAGGLTETQYF
>NA|TRBJ2-6|TRBV4-2|TRBD1
TGTGCCAGCAGCCAAGATTTTGGCGACAGGGTCTCTGGGGCCAACGTCCTGACTTTC
CASSQDFGDRVSGANVLTF
>NA|TRBJ2-1|TRBV28|TRBD2
TGTGCCAGCAGTTCCCAACCGGGACTAGCGGGAGGGTGGTTCTTC
CASSSQPGLAGGWFF
>NA|TRBJ2-4|TRBV28|TRBD2
TGTGCCAGCAGTTTCTTCGGGCGGGAGACGATAAACATTCAGTACTTC
CASSFFGRETINIQYF
>once|TRBJ2-3|TRBV19|TRBD2
TGTGCCACCCAAGCGGGACTCAGCACAGATACGCAGTATTTT
CATQAGLSTDTQYF
>NA|TRBJ1-5|TRBV4-3|TRBD1
TGCGCCAGCAGCCAAGACTTCGGGACAGGGATGGGGTATAGCAATCAGCCCCAGCATTTT
CASSQDFGTGMGYSNQPQHF
>once|TRBJ1-2|TRBV2|TRBD1
TGTGCCAGCAGTGCCGGGACAGGGGACTATGGCTACACCTTC
CASSAGTGDYGYTF